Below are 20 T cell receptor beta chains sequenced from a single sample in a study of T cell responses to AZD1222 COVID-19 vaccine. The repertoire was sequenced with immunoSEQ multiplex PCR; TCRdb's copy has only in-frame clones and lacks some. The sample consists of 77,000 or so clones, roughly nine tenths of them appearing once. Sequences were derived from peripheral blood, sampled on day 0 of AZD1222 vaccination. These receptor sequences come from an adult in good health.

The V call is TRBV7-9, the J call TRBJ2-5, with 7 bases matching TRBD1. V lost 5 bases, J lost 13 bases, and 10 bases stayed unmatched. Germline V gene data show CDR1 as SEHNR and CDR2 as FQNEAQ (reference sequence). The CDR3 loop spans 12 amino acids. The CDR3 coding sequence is TGTGCCAGCAGCCCTTATGGGACAGTCTCGTACTTC. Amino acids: CASSPYGTVSYF. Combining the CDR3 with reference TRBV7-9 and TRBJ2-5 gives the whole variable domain DTGVSQNPRHKITKRGQNVTFRCDPISEHNRLYWYRQTLGQGPEFLTYFQNEAQLEKSRLLSDRFSAERPKGSFSTLEIQRTEQGDSAMYLCASSPYGTVSYFGPGTRLLVL.

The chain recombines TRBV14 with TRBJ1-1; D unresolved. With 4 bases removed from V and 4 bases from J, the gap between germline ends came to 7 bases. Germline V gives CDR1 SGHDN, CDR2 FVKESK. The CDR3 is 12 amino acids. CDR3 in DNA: TGTGCCAGCAGCCCCTTCGGCACTGAAGCTTTCTTT. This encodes CASSPFGTEAFF.

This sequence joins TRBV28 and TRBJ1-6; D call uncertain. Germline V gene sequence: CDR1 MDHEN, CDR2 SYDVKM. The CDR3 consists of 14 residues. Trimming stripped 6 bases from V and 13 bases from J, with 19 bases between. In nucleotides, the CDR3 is TGTGCCAGCAGCCTATCAGGAGTCCCCTTGCCCCTCCACTTT. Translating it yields CASSLSGVPLPLHF. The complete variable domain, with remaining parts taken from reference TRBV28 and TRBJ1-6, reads DVKVTQSSRYLVKRTGEKVFLECVQDMDHENMFWYRQDPGLGLRLIYFSYDVKMKEKGDIPEGYSVSREKKERFSLILESASTNQTSMYLCASSLSGVPLPLHFGNGTRLTVT.

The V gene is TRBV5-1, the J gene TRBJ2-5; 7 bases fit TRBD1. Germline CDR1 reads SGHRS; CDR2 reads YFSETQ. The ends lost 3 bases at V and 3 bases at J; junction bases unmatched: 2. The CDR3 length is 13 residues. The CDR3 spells CASSSGQKETQYF. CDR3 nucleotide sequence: TGCGCCAGCAGCTCGGGACAGAAAGAGACCCAGTACTTC.

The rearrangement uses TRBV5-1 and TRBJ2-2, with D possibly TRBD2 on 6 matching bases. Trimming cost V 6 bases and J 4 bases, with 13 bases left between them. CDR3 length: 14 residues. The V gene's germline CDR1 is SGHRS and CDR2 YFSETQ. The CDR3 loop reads CASTGEGATGELFF. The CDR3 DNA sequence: TGCGCCAGCACGGGAGAGGGTGCCACCGGGGAGCTGTTTTTT.

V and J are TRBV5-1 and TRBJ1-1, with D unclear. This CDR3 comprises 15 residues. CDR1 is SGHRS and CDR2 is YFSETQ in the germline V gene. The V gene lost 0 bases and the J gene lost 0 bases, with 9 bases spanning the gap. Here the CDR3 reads CASSLGHGVNTEAFF. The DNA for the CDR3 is TGCGCCAGCAGCTTGGGACATGGAGTGAACACTGAAGCTTTCTTT. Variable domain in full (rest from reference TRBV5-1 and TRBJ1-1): KAGVTQTPRYLIKTRGQQVTLSCSPISGHRSVSWYQQTPGQGLQFLFEYFSETQRNKGNFPGRFSGRQFSNSRSEMNVSTLELGDSALYLCASSLGHGVNTEAFFGQGTRLTVV.

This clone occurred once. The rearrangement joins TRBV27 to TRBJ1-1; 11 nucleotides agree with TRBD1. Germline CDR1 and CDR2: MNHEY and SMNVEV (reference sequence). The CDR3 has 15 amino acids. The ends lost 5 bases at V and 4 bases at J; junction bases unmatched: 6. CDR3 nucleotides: TGTGCCAGCAGTCCAGGGACAGGGGGTAGCACTGAAGCTTTCTTT. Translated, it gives CASSPGTGGSTEAFF.

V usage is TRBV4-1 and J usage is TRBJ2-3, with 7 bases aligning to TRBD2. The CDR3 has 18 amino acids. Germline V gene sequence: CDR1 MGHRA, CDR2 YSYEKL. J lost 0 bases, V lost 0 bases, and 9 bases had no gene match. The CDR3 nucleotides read TGCGCCAGCAGCCAAGAAGCGCTACTAGCGTTAAGCACAGATACGCAGTATTTT. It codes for CASSQEALLALSTDTQYF.

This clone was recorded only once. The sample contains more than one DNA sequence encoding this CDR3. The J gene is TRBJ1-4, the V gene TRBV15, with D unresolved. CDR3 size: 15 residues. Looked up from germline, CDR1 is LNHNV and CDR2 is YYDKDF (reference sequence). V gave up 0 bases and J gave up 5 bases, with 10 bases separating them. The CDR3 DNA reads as TGTGCCACCAGCAGAGATGTAGGACGAAATGAAAAACTGTTTTTT. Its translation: CATSRDVGRNEKLFF.

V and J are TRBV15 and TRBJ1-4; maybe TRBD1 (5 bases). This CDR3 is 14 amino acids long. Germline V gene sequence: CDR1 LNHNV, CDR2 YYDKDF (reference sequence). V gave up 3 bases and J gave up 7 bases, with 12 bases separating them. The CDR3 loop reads CATSRGRDSEKLFF. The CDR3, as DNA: TGTGCCACCAGCAGGGGCAGGGATAGTGAAAAACTGTTTTTT.

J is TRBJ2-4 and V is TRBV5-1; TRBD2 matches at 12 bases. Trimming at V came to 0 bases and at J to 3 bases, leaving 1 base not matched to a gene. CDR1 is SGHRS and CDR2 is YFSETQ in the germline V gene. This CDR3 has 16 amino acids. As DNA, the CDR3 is TGCGCCAGCAGCTTGGGACTAGCGGGAGTCAAAAACATTCAGTACTTC. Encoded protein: CASSLGLAGVKNIQYF. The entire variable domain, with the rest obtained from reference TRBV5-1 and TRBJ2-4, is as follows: KAGVTQTPRYLIKTRGQQVTLSCSPISGHRSVSWYQQTPGQGLQFLFEYFSETQRNKGNFPGRFSGRQFSNSRSEMNVSTLELGDSALYLCASSLGLAGVKNIQYFGAGTRLSVL.

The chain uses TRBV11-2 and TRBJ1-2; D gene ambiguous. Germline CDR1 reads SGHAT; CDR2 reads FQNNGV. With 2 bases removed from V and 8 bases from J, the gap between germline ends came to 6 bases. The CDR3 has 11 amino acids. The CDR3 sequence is CASSLLFGYTF. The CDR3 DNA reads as TGTGCCAGCAGCTTACTATTCGGCTACACCTTC.

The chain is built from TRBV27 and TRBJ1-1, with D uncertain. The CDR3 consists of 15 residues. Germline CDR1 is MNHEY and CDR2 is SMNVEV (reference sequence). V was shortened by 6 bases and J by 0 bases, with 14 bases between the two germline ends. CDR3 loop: CASSPPRALNTEAFF. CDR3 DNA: TGTGCCAGCAGCCCTCCCCGGGCCCTGAACACTGAAGCTTTCTTT.

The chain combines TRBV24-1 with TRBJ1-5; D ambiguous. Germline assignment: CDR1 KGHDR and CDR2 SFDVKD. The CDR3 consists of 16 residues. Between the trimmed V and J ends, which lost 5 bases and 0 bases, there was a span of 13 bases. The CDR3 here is CATSAPVSYSNQPQHF. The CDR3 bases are TGTGCCACCAGTGCCCCAGTTTCTTATAGCAATCAGCCCCAGCATTTT.

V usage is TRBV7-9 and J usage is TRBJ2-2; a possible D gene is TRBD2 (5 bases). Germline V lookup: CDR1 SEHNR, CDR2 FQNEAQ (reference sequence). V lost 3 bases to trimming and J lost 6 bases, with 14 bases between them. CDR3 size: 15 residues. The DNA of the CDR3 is TGTGCCAGCAGCTTCGCTAGCAAATCGTCCGGGGAGCTGTTTTTT. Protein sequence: CASSFASKSSGELFF.

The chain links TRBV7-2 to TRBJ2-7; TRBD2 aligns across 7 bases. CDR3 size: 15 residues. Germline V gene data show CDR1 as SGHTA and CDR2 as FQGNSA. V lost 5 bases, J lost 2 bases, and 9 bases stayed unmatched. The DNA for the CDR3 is TGTGCCAGCAGCCCGGGCTCGGGGGGTGCCTACGAGCAGTACTTC. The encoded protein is CASSPGSGGAYEQYF. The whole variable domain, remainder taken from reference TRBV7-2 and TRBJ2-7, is GAGVSQSPSNKVTEKGKDVELRCDPISGHTALYWYRQSLGQGLEFLIYFQGNSAPDKSGLPSDRFSAERTGGSVSTLTIQRTQQEDSAVYLCASSPGSGGAYEQYFGPGTRLTVT.

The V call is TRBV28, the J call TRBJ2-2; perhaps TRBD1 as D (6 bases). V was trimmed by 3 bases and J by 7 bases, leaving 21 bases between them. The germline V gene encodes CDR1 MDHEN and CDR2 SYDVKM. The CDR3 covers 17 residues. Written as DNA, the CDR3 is TGTGCCAGCAGTTTTAAGTTTACAGGGCAAACGGGCGGGGAGCTGTTTTTT. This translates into CASSFKFTGQTGGELFF.

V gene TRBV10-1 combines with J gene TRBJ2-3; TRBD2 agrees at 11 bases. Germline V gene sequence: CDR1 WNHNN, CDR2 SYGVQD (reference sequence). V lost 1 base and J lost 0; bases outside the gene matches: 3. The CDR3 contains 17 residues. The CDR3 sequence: CASSEFRLAGSTDTQYF. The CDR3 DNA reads TGCGCCAGCAGTGAGTTTCGACTAGCGGGAAGCACAGATACGCAGTATTTT.

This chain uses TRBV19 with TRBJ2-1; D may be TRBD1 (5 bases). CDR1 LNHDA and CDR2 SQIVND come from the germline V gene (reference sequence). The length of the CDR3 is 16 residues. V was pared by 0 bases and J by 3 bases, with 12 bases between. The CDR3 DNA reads TGTGCCAGTAGTATAGATCTGCGACAGAACTACAATGAGCAGTTCTTC. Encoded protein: CASSIDLRQNYNEQFF.

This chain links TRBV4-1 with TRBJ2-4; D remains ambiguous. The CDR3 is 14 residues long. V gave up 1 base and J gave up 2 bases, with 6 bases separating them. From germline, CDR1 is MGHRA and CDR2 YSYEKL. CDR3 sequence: CASSQVSTKNIQYF. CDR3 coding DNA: TGCGCCAGCAGCCAAGTCAGCACCAAAAACATTCAGTACTTC.